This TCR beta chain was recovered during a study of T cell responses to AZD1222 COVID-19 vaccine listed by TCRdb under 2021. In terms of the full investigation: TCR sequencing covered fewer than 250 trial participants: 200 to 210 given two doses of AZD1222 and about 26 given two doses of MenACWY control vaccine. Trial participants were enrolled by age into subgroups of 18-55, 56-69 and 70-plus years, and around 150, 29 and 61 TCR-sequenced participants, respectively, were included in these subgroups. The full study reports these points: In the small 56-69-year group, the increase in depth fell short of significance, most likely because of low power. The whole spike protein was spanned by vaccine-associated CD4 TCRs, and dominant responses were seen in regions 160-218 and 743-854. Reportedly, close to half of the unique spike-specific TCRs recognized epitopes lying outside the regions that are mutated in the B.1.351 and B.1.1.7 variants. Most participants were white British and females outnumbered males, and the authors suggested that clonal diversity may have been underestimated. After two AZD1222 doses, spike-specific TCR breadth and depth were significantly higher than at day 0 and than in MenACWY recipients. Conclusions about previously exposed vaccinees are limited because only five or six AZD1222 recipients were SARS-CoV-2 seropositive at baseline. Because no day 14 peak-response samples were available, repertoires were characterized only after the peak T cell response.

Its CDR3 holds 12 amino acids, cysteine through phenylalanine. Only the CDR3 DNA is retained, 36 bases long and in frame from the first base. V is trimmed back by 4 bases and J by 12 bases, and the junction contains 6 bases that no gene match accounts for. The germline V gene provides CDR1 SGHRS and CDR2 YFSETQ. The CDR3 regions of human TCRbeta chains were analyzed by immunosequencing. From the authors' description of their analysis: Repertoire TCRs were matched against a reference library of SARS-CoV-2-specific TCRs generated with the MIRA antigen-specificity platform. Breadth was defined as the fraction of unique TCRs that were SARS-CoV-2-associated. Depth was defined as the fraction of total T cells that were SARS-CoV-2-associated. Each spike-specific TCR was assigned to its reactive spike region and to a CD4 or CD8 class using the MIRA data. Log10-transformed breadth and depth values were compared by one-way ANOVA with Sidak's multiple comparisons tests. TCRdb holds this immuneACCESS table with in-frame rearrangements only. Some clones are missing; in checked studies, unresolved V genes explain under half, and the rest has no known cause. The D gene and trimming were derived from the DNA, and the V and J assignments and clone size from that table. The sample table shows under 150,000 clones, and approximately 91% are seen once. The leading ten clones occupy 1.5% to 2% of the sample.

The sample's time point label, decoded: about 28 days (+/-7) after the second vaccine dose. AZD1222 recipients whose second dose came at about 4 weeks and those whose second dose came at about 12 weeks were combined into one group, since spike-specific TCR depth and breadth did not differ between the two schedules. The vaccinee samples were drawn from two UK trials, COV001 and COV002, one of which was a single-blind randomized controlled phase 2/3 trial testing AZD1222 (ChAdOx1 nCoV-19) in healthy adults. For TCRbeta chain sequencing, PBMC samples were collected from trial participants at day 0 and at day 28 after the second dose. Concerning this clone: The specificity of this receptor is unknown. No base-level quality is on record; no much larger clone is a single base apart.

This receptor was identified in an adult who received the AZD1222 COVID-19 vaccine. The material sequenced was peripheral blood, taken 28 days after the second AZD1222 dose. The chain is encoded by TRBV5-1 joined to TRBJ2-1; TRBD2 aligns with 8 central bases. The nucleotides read TGCGCCAGCAGCCCGGGAGGGGGTCGGCAGTTCTTC. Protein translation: CASSPGGGRQFF. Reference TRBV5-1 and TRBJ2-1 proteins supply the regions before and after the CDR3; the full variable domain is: KAGVTQTPRYLIKTRGQQVTLSCSPISGHRSVSWYQQTPGQGLQFLFEYFSETQRNKGNFPGRFSGRQFSNSRSEMNVSTLELGDSALYLCASSPGGGRQFFGPGTRLTVL.